Included here is one T cell receptor beta chain sequence, with context. No antigen is known for it. Sequence at one end of the junction differs from germline and may be a read error. The data stem from a study of T cells in Graves' hyperthyroidism and ophthalmopathy (dated by TCRdb to about 2019). Describing the broader study: Peripheral blood was sampled at the time of initial diagnosis, prior to any treatment. Prospective prediction of ophthalmopathy was tested in an independent validation cohort consisting of roughly 19 hyperthyroidism patients and 17 patients who later progressed to ophthalmopathy. A discovery cohort of roughly 100 patients, 43 with Graves' ophthalmopathy and fewer than 65 with stable Graves' hyperthyroidism, was used to find distinguishing TCR V-J signatures. The study also compared thyroid tissue and blood T-cell repertoires from 5 to 7 Graves' hyperthyroidism patients. After sampling, hyperthyroidism patients received methimazole starting at 30 mg daily, and ophthalmopathy patients received high-dose intravenous methylprednisolone. The paper reports TCR Vbeta CDR3 sequencing of 140 or so peripheral blood samples: some 44 ophthalmopathy, about 75 hyperthyroidism and some 17 progressor patients. The roughly 91 discovery patients were randomly divided into training and test sets at a 7:3 ratio.

In the ophthalmopathy patients, disease was moderately to severely active, with a Clinical Activity Score of 3 or more, a NOSPECS grade of 4 or more, and a duration of less than 3 months. The study excluded patients with uncontrolled infections, other autoimmune diseases, pregnancy or lactation. Diagnoses were based on clinical symptoms, serum thyroxine and TRAb, thyroid ultrasound and orbital computed tomography. Ficoll-Paque density gradient centrifugation was used to isolate PBMCs from approximately 10 ml of fresh peripheral blood. Total RNA was extracted with Trizol reagent, and quality was checked on an Agilent 2100 Bioanalyzer. Measured from the cysteine to the phenylalanine, the CDR3 is 12 residues long. The retained sequence is limited to the CDR3, 36 bases, with the frame set at the first base. From the germline V gene (reference sequence), CDR1 is SEHNR and CDR2 is FQNEAQ. What the work shows at the level of the full study, not this receptor alone: Blood samples also contained most of the expanded thyroid clonotypes (frequency above 0.001), which suggests that blood repertoires may reflect thyroid immune responses. Sample size was not statistically predetermined, and investigators were not blinded to group allocation. In validation, progression to ophthalmopathy was predicted by the model with 70.59% sensitivity and 72% to 80% specificity, a median of approximately 6.5 months before onset. A model built on a 13 V-J signature distinguished ophthalmopathy from stable hyperthyroidism, reaching 85% to 90% sensitivity and around 81% specificity in cross-validation and 80%/75% in testing.

TCR beta CDR3 regions were amplified from RNA transcripts. For the first round of RT-PCR on the TCR CDR3, the HTBI primer set was used together with the Qiagen OneStep RT-PCR kit. Libraries were constructed in a second round of multiplex PCR, after which size selection and purification were performed. Libraries were sequenced paired-end with 100 bp reads on an Illumina HiSeq2000. From the authors' description of their analysis: SOAPnuke was used to process the raw data, removing reads that contained adapters or uncalled bases, had a mean Phred below 15, or lacked an exact match to the constant primer or identifier. High-quality paired reads were merged using COPE v1.2.5, and each unique nucleotide sequence was defined as a clonotype. Clonotypes were aligned to IMGT TRBV, TRBD and TRBJ reference segments using MiTCR v1.1. Analysis was restricted to V-J combinations with a frequency above 0.0001, which covered roughly 99% of repertoires. The TCS score was defined as F50 (clonal expansion) divided by E x V (chaos), with BLOSUM62-based TCRdist calculated between CDR3 peptides within each V-J. Welch's t-statistics and random forest reduced around 520 V-J features to 13, which were used in a naive Bayes classifier (R e1071). Thyroid-blood repertoire similarity was quantified with the Morisita-Horn index. In-frame beta chains were kept once TCRdb had trimmed the public reads at Q25 with fastp and called clones with MiXCR. CDR3 protein duplicates are merged, each entry listing the most common genes and DNA. These V and J calls derive from TCRdb rather than the authors' analysis. This sample comprises about 37,000 distinct CDR3 sequences, under 60% of them detected only once. The ten largest account for roughly 15% of the sample.

Recombination joined TRBV7-9 with TRBJ1-5; the D region possibly corresponds to TRBD1 (6 bases align). The sample was blood. The clonotype originates from a man aged 35-49 years with Graves' ophthalmopathy. The CDR3 in this case is CASSSGGAGELF. The bases read TGTGCCAGCAGCTCCGGGGGGGCCGGGGAGCTGTTT.